Listed below are T cell receptor beta chains from one sample, sequenced in a study of blood T cell repertoires in COVID-19. Using immunoSEQ multiplex PCR, the repertoire was profiled, and TCRdb retains in-frame clones only, with some absent. The sample gives 70,000 to 85,000 clones, about 82% of which show up once; about 14% is in the top ten. Sequencing was done on a sample of peripheral blood. These TCRs come from a woman older than 75 with acute or convalescent COVID-19. The CDR3 runs from the conserved cysteine through the conserved F or W. Fields, in order: V gene, J gene, CDR3 length, D gene, clone size, CDR3 protein, CDR3 DNA. The D gene is left open where the match is weak. Not every row has a clone size; where given, it reads once, few, many or a size class.

v_call: TRBV29-1
j_call: TRBJ1-2
cdr3_length: 12
d_call: TRBD1
clone_size: NA
cdr3_aa: CSEQTGSYGYTF
cdr3_nt: TGCAGCGAACAGACAGGGTCCTATGGCTACACCTTC

v_call: TRBV3-1/TRBV3-2
j_call: TRBJ2-3
cdr3_length: 20
d_call: TRBD2
clone_size: NA
cdr3_aa: CASSQVYSSGGSTSTDTQYF
cdr3_nt: TGTGCCAGCAGCCAAGTGTATTCTAGCGGGGGGTCGACTAGCACAGATACGCAGTATTTT

v_call: TRBV6-1
j_call: TRBJ2-1
cdr3_length: 13
d_call: TRBD2
clone_size: NA
cdr3_aa: CASSDQTTSQQFF
cdr3_nt: TGTGCCAGCAGTGACCAAACGACTAGCCAGCAGTTCTTC

v_call: TRBV7-2
j_call: TRBJ2-1
cdr3_length: 16
d_call: TRBD2
clone_size: NA
cdr3_aa: CASSFPLAGRYNEQFF
cdr3_nt: TGTGCCAGCAGCTTCCCATTAGCGGGGCGTTACAATGAGCAGTTCTTC

v_call: TRBV5-1
j_call: TRBJ1-2
cdr3_length: 16
d_call: NA
clone_size: NA
cdr3_aa: CASSLGTSTTNYGYTF
cdr3_nt: TGCGCCAGCAGCTTGGGGACAAGTACAACTAACTATGGCTACACCTTC

v_call: TRBV3-1/TRBV3-2
j_call: TRBJ2-1
cdr3_length: 15
d_call: TRBD2
clone_size: NA
cdr3_aa: CASSPPGGGAVEQFF
cdr3_nt: TGTGCCAGCAGCCCCCCTGGCGGGGGGGCTGTTGAGCAGTTCTTC

v_call: TRBV5-1
j_call: TRBJ1-2
cdr3_length: 13
d_call: TRBD1
clone_size: once
cdr3_aa: CASRPQGAAGYTF
cdr3_nt: TGCGCCAGCAGGCCCCAGGGGGCGGCGGGCTACACCTTC

v_call: TRBV2
j_call: TRBJ1-5
cdr3_length: 15
d_call: NA
clone_size: NA
cdr3_aa: CASDIRDMGNQPQHF
cdr3_nt: TGTGCCAGCGACATACGGGACATGGGCAATCAGCCCCAGCATTTT

v_call: TRBV6-5
j_call: TRBJ1-3
cdr3_length: 16
d_call: TRBD1
clone_size: once
cdr3_aa: CASSYQETGGGNTIYF
cdr3_nt: TGTGCCAGCAGTTACCAAGAGACAGGGGGCGGAAACACCATATATTTT

v_call: TRBV7-8
j_call: TRBJ2-7
cdr3_length: 14
d_call: TRBD1
clone_size: NA
cdr3_aa: CASSLSGTAYEQYF
cdr3_nt: TGTGCCAGCAGCTTATCCGGGACAGCCTACGAGCAGTACTTC

v_call: TRBV7-3
j_call: TRBJ2-5
cdr3_length: 14
d_call: TRBD2
clone_size: NA
cdr3_aa: CASSLGGSQETQYF
cdr3_nt: TGTGCCAGCAGCTTAGGCGGGAGCCAAGAGACCCAGTACTTC

v_call: TRBV5-4
j_call: TRBJ2-5
cdr3_length: 14
d_call: NA
clone_size: NA
cdr3_aa: CASSSAPGAKTQYF
cdr3_nt: TGTGCCAGCAGTTCAGCTCCAGGGGCGAAGACCCAGTACTTC

v_call: TRBV3-1/TRBV3-2
j_call: TRBJ1-1
cdr3_length: 17
d_call: TRBD1
clone_size: NA
cdr3_aa: CASSQAGTGRSSTEAFF
cdr3_nt: TGTGCCAGCAGCCAGGCCGGGACAGGTAGGTCTAGCACTGAAGCTTTCTTT

v_call: TRBV5-4
j_call: TRBJ1-3
cdr3_length: 15
d_call: TRBD1
clone_size: few
cdr3_aa: CASSQDRVSGNTIYF
cdr3_nt: TGTGCCAGCAGCCAGGACAGGGTCTCTGGAAACACCATATATTTT

v_call: TRBV5-6
j_call: TRBJ1-2
cdr3_length: 15
d_call: NA
clone_size: NA
cdr3_aa: CASSLDRAFVYGYTF
cdr3_nt: TGTGCCAGCAGCTTGGACAGGGCGTTTGTCTATGGCTACACCTTC

v_call: TRBV12-3/TRBV12-4
j_call: TRBJ2-7
cdr3_length: 12
d_call: NA
clone_size: few
cdr3_aa: CASSWDTYEQYF
cdr3_nt: TGTGCCAGCAGTTGGGACACCTACGAGCAGTACTTC

v_call: TRBV3-1/TRBV3-2
j_call: TRBJ1-1
cdr3_length: 13
d_call: NA
clone_size: few
cdr3_aa: CASTRQENTEAFF
cdr3_nt: TGTGCCAGCACCAGACAGGAGAACACTGAAGCTTTCTTT

v_call: TRBV5-6
j_call: TRBJ2-1
cdr3_length: 16
d_call: TRBD2
clone_size: NA
cdr3_aa: CASSLGLAGPNNEQFF
cdr3_nt: TGTGCCAGCAGCCTGGGACTAGCGGGACCCAACAATGAGCAGTTCTTC

v_call: TRBV28
j_call: TRBJ1-1
cdr3_length: 12
d_call: NA
clone_size: NA
cdr3_aa: CASSSGNTEAFF
cdr3_nt: TGTGCCAGCAGTTCCGGGAACACTGAAGCTTTCTTT

v_call: TRBV3-1/TRBV3-2
j_call: TRBJ1-1
cdr3_length: 14
d_call: TRBD1
clone_size: once
cdr3_aa: CASSRTGGETEAFF
cdr3_nt: TGTGCCAGCAGCAGGACAGGGGGAGAGACTGAAGCTTTCTTT

v_call: TRBV7-8
j_call: TRBJ2-1
cdr3_length: 13
d_call: NA
clone_size: few
cdr3_aa: CASSSGQPNEQFF
cdr3_nt: TGTGCCAGCAGCTCCGGACAGCCGAATGAGCAGTTCTTC

v_call: TRBV7-3
j_call: TRBJ1-2
cdr3_length: 14
d_call: NA
clone_size: NA
cdr3_aa: CASSLVEGKDGYTF
cdr3_nt: TGTGCCAGCAGCTTAGTCGAGGGAAAGGATGGCTACACCTTC

v_call: TRBV29-1
j_call: TRBJ1-1
cdr3_length: 12
d_call: NA
clone_size: NA
cdr3_aa: CSVRAGGTEAFF
cdr3_nt: TGCAGCGTACGGGCCGGGGGGACTGAAGCTTTCTTT

v_call: TRBV7-3
j_call: TRBJ2-1
cdr3_length: 15
d_call: TRBD2
clone_size: NA
cdr3_aa: CASSLTSGGANEQFF
cdr3_nt: TGTGCCAGCAGTTTGACTAGCGGGGGAGCAAATGAGCAGTTCTTC

v_call: TRBV18
j_call: TRBJ2-3
cdr3_length: 16
d_call: NA
clone_size: NA
cdr3_aa: CASSPESGYGTDTQYF
cdr3_nt: TGTGCCAGCTCACCAGAGAGCGGGTATGGCACAGATACGCAGTATTTT

v_call: TRBV7-2
j_call: TRBJ1-5
cdr3_length: 14
d_call: NA
clone_size: NA
cdr3_aa: CASSFDTYNQPQHF
cdr3_nt: TGTGCCAGCAGCTTCGACACATACAATCAGCCCCAGCATTTT

v_call: TRBV7-3
j_call: TRBJ2-3
cdr3_length: 13
d_call: NA
clone_size: NA
cdr3_aa: CASSPGGSDTQYF
cdr3_nt: TGTGCCAGCAGCCCCGGTGGTTCGGATACGCAGTATTTT

v_call: TRBV10-3
j_call: TRBJ2-1
cdr3_length: 15
d_call: TRBD2
clone_size: NA
cdr3_aa: CATESPGGGHNEQFF
cdr3_nt: TGTGCCACCGAGTCCCCCGGGGGGGGTCACAATGAGCAGTTCTTC

v_call: TRBV19
j_call: TRBJ2-7
cdr3_length: 14
d_call: NA
clone_size: NA
cdr3_aa: CASSPGTLNNEQYF
cdr3_nt: TGTGCCAGTAGCCCCGGGACACTAAACAACGAGCAGTACTTC

v_call: TRBV18
j_call: TRBJ1-2
cdr3_length: 15
d_call: NA
clone_size: few
cdr3_aa: CASSPIFEANYGYTF
cdr3_nt: TGTGCCAGCTCACCAATTTTCGAGGCTAACTATGGCTACACCTTC

v_call: TRBV7-9
j_call: TRBJ2-7
cdr3_length: 13
d_call: TRBD1
clone_size: NA
cdr3_aa: CASSRTGSYEQYF
cdr3_nt: TGTGCCAGCAGCCGGACAGGTTCCTACGAGCAGTACTTC

v_call: TRBV7-8
j_call: TRBJ2-3
cdr3_length: 15
d_call: NA
clone_size: NA
cdr3_aa: CASSWSPGKADTQYF
cdr3_nt: TGTGCCAGCAGCTGGTCTCCGGGGAAAGCAGATACGCAGTATTTT

v_call: TRBV10-3
j_call: TRBJ1-2
cdr3_length: 15
d_call: NA
clone_size: NA
cdr3_aa: CAIRSGDGANYGYTF
cdr3_nt: TGTGCCATCAGAAGCGGGGACGGAGCTAACTATGGCTACACCTTC

v_call: TRBV5-1
j_call: TRBJ2-1
cdr3_length: 14
d_call: TRBD1
clone_size: NA
cdr3_aa: CASRVWTGGNEQFF
cdr3_nt: TGCGCCAGCAGGGTTTGGACAGGGGGCAATGAGCAGTTCTTC

v_call: TRBV30
j_call: TRBJ1-4
cdr3_length: 15
d_call: NA
clone_size: NA
cdr3_aa: CAWSPGNDWDEKLFF
cdr3_nt: TGTGCCTGGAGTCCAGGGAATGATTGGGATGAAAAACTGTTTTTT

v_call: TRBV7-9
j_call: TRBJ1-2
cdr3_length: 14
d_call: TRBD1
clone_size: NA
cdr3_aa: CASSAIRDSFGYTF
cdr3_nt: TGTGCCAGCAGCGCAATCCGGGACAGCTTCGGCTACACCTTC

v_call: TRBV5-4
j_call: TRBJ2-3
cdr3_length: 18
d_call: TRBD2
clone_size: NA
cdr3_aa: CASSLGLAGGVSTDTQYF
cdr3_nt: TGTGCCAGCAGCTTGGGACTAGCGGGGGGGGTCAGCACAGATACGCAGTATTTT

v_call: TRBV5-4
j_call: TRBJ1-2
cdr3_length: 14
d_call: NA
clone_size: NA
cdr3_aa: CASRQNGGGFGYTF
cdr3_nt: TGTGCCAGCAGGCAAAACGGTGGAGGGTTTGGCTACACCTTC

v_call: TRBV3-1/TRBV3-2
j_call: TRBJ2-1
cdr3_length: 19
d_call: TRBD2
clone_size: NA
cdr3_aa: CASSTFLSTLAGGGNEQFF
cdr3_nt: TGTGCCAGCAGCACGTTCCTCTCAACGCTAGCGGGGGGAGGCAATGAGCAGTTCTTC

v_call: TRBV11-2
j_call: TRBJ2-4
cdr3_length: 13
d_call: NA
clone_size: NA
cdr3_aa: CASSLRQASFQYF
cdr3_nt: TGTGCCAGCAGCTTACGACAGGCGAGCTTTCAGTACTTC

v_call: TRBV19
j_call: TRBJ1-5
cdr3_length: 15
d_call: TRBD1
clone_size: NA
cdr3_aa: CASSMTGMGNQPQHF
cdr3_nt: TGTGCCAGTAGTATGACAGGGATGGGCAATCAGCCCCAGCATTTT

v_call: TRBV6-5
j_call: TRBJ1-2
cdr3_length: 12
d_call: NA
clone_size: NA
cdr3_aa: CASGAPGYGYTF
cdr3_nt: TGTGCCAGCGGAGCCCCGGGGTATGGCTACACCTTC

v_call: TRBV5-1
j_call: TRBJ1-4
cdr3_length: 13
d_call: TRBD1
clone_size: NA
cdr3_aa: CASSTTGDEKLFF
cdr3_nt: TGCGCCAGCAGCACGACAGGGGACGAAAAACTGTTTTTT

v_call: TRBV21-1
j_call: TRBJ2-5
cdr3_length: 18
d_call: NA
clone_size: NA
cdr3_aa: CASSEEAPPRPRSETQYF
cdr3_nt: TGTGCCAGCAGCGAGGAAGCCCCCCCCCGACCGCGGTCAGAGACCCAGTACTTC

v_call: TRBV28
j_call: TRBJ2-2
cdr3_length: 16
d_call: TRBD2
clone_size: NA
cdr3_aa: CASSYLAGYPTGELFF
cdr3_nt: TGTGCCAGCAGTTACCTAGCGGGATACCCCACCGGGGAGCTGTTTTTT

v_call: TRBV6-2/TRBV6-3
j_call: TRBJ1-2
cdr3_length: 17
d_call: TRBD1
clone_size: NA
cdr3_aa: CASSSRDRQFSNYGYTF
cdr3_nt: TGTGCCAGCAGTTCTCGGGACAGACAATTTTCTAACTATGGCTACACCTTC